These T cell receptor beta chains were read from a single sample in a study of regulatory T cells in long-lasting Graves disease. From the multiplex PCR reads, TCRdb called clonotypes with MiXCR, one entry per CDR3 protein. The data contain around 320,000 distinct CDR3 sequences, 16% of them singletons. The same specimen was also included in a second study, on T cells in Graves' hyperthyroidism and ophthalmopathy.

The starting material was peripheral blood mononuclear cells (PBMCs), obtained at new diagnosis, from a patient treated with antithyroid drugs. The source of these receptors is a man in his forties or fifties with Graves disease. The CDR3 runs from the conserved cysteine through the conserved F or W. A D gene is named only where the DNA matches it firmly. Expanded clones are given a class, and other clones once, few, many or no size at all.

j_call: TRBJ2-5
v_call: TRBV20-1
d_call: TRBD2
clone_size: many
cdr3_nt: TGCAGTGCTAGACTAGCGGGGGTAGAGACCCAGTACTTC
cdr3_aa: CSARLAGVETQYF

j_call: TRBJ1-1
v_call: TRBV28
d_call: -
clone_size: many
cdr3_nt: TGTGCCAGCATCTCATGGGGTACTGAAGCTTTCTTT
cdr3_aa: CASISWGTEAFF

j_call: TRBJ1-1
v_call: TRBV24-1
d_call: -
clone_size: many
cdr3_nt: TGTGCCACCAGTGATTCGCGGGACGGGAACACTGAAGCTTTCTTT
cdr3_aa: CATSDSRDGNTEAFF

j_call: TRBJ1-1
v_call: TRBV4-3
d_call: -
clone_size: many
cdr3_nt: TGCGCCAGCAGCCAAGATAATGGCGGCACTGAAGCTTTCTTT
cdr3_aa: CASSQDNGGTEAFF

j_call: TRBJ2-4
v_call: TRBV29-1
d_call: TRBD1
clone_size: -
cdr3_nt: TGCAGCGGGACCGGGACAGCTTCAAACATTCAGTACTTC
cdr3_aa: CSGTGTASNIQYF

j_call: TRBJ2-1
v_call: TRBV11-1
d_call: -
clone_size: -
cdr3_nt: TGTGCCAGCAGCCCCGTCTCCCTGAGAAGCTCCTACAATGAGCAGTTCTTC
cdr3_aa: CASSPVSLRSSYNEQFF

j_call: TRBJ1-5
v_call: TRBV27
d_call: -
clone_size: many
cdr3_nt: TGTGCCAGCAGCAAAATCTCCCGGGGGAATCAGCCCCAGCATTTT
cdr3_aa: CASSKISRGNQPQHF

j_call: TRBJ2-7
v_call: TRBV5-1
d_call: -
clone_size: many
cdr3_nt: TGCGCCAGCAGCCTCAAAGATAGCTCCTACGAGCAGTACTTC
cdr3_aa: CASSLKDSSYEQYF

j_call: TRBJ2-7
v_call: TRBV3-1
d_call: -
clone_size: many
cdr3_nt: TGTGCCAGCAGCCAGCGCGAGGGTATGCACGAGCAGTACTTC
cdr3_aa: CASSQREGMHEQYF

j_call: TRBJ1-2
v_call: TRBV28
d_call: -
clone_size: few
cdr3_nt: TGTGCCAGCAGTGTCGTCGGGGGTTTTAACTATGGCTACACCTTC
cdr3_aa: CASSVVGGFNYGYTF

j_call: TRBJ1-5
v_call: TRBV6-1
d_call: -
clone_size: -
cdr3_nt: TGTGCCAGCAGAGGCAGGCTGTTGGGGCCCCAGCATTTT
cdr3_aa: CASRGRLLGPQHF

j_call: TRBJ2-1
v_call: TRBV20-1
d_call: -
clone_size: -
cdr3_nt: TGCAGTGCTAGACCGGACGGAAATGAGCAGTTCTTC
cdr3_aa: CSARPDGNEQFF

j_call: TRBJ1-5
v_call: TRBV28
d_call: TRBD1
clone_size: many
cdr3_nt: TGTGCCAGCAGTTTCGGGACAGCTATAAACTATAGCAATCAGCCCCAGCATTTT
cdr3_aa: CASSFGTAINYSNQPQHF

j_call: TRBJ2-5
v_call: TRBV9
d_call: -
clone_size: -
cdr3_nt: TGTGCCAGCAGTTTATCCCCCAGGAGTAGCCAAGAGACCCAGTACTTC
cdr3_aa: CASSLSPRSSQETQYF

j_call: TRBJ1-1
v_call: TRBV30
d_call: -
clone_size: -
cdr3_nt: TGTGCCTGGGGAACAAGGGTGAAGGACACTGAAGCTTTCTTT
cdr3_aa: CAWGTRVKDTEAFF

j_call: TRBJ2-5
v_call: TRBV30
d_call: TRBD1
clone_size: many
cdr3_nt: TGTGCCACGAGCTCAGGGGGTAGTGAGACCCAGTACTTC
cdr3_aa: CATSSGGSETQYF